The 23 T cell receptor beta chains in this list originate from one sample, sequenced in a study of CD8+ T cells in alopecia areata. In a group of four to six patients, CD4+ cells were sorted into CD25+CD127- cells. Extracted RNA was reverse transcribed into cDNA, the sequencing template. Sequenced by immunoSEQ multiplex PCR; TCRdb stores in-frame clones only, minus some. The sample consists of tens of thousands of clones, 60% to 70% of them appearing once. The sample was CD4+ Tregs sorted from blood. The receptors were sampled from a human donor with alopecia areata.

The J gene is TRBJ2-3, the V gene TRBV25-1; a possible D gene is TRBD2 (5 bases). Per germline, CDR1 MGHDK and CDR2 SYGVNS. Trimming shortened V by 5 bases and J by 1 base, and 19 bases separated the two germline ends. The CDR3 is 17 amino acids. CDR3 protein: CASSPREVRAGTDTQYF. The CDR3 bases are TGTGCCAGCAGTCCGAGGGAAGTGAGAGCTGGCACAGATACGCAGTATTTT.

The chain uses TRBV7-9 and TRBJ1-2; a possible D gene is TRBD1 (6 bases). CDR1 is SEHNR, CDR2 FQNEAQ, per germline (reference sequence). The CDR3 covers 14 residues. V was shortened by 7 bases and J by 4 bases, with 16 bases between the two germline ends. CDR3 protein: CASTQGGFVYGYTF. For the CDR3, the DNA is TGTGCCAGCACACAGGGAGGGTTTGTCTATGGCTACACCTTC.

The chain recombines TRBV7-2 with TRBJ1-6, with 7 bases matching TRBD1. Unmatched junction bases numbered 8, after V lost 3 bases and J lost 9 bases. CDR1 and CDR2 (germline): SGHTA, FQGNSA. The CDR3 loop spans 15 amino acids. The CDR3 protein is CASSFGGGSPSPLHF. The CDR3 bases are TGTGCCAGCAGCTTTGGAGGGGGCTCTCCTTCACCCCTCCACTTT.

The chain has TRBV5-1 and TRBJ1-4; no definite D call. V was pared by 1 base and J by 8 bases, with 9 bases between. Germline V gene data show CDR1 as SGHRS and CDR2 as YFSETQ. This CDR3 has 13 residues. The CDR3 is CASSLMVREKLFF. The DNA for the CDR3 is TGCGCCAGCAGCTTGATGGTTCGGGAAAAACTGTTTTTT.

The chain links TRBV29-1 to TRBJ2-5, with TRBD1 matching over 8 bases. The CDR3 totals 15 residues. V dropped 6 bases and J dropped 5; count of bases not matched to a gene: 14. The germline V gene has CDR1 SQVTM and CDR2 ANQGSEA. The DNA of the CDR3 is TGCAGCGTGTCCCCGGTCCCAGGGGGCTATGAGACCCAGTACTTC. Translated, it gives CSVSPVPGGYETQYF.

The chain employs TRBV23-1 and TRBJ2-3; 8 nucleotides agree with TRBD1. TRBV23-1 is designated an ORF whose function remains uncertain. The CDR3 extends over 16 amino acids. Germline trimming cut 3 bases from V and 0 bases from J; bases unmatched to any gene: 5. In DNA form, the CDR3 reads TGCGCCAGCAGTCATCAAGACAGGGGTAGCACAGATACGCAGTATTTT. Translating it yields CASSHQDRGSTDTQYF.

The genes are TRBV30 and TRBJ1-1, with D unclear. The V gene's germline CDR1 is GTSNPN and CDR2 SVGIG (reference sequence). The V and J ends lost 0 bases and 6 bases respectively, with 11 bases between them. The CDR3 contains 13 residues. Here the CDR3 DNA reads TGTGCCTGGAGTGTACGACCACGCTCTGAAGCTTTCTTT. Translating it yields CAWSVRPRSEAFF.

The rearrangement uses TRBV21-1 and TRBJ2-7; TRBD2 was called by the table and not checked on the DNA. TRBV21-1 is termed a pseudogene. This CDR3 is 15 amino acids long. The CDR3 DNA reads as TGTGCCAGCAGCAATTGGACTAGCGAGACCTACGAGCAGTACTTC. This translates into CASSNWTSETYEQYF.

J is TRBJ1-5 and V is TRBV7-9; D uncertain. Germline V gene sequence: CDR1 SEHNR, CDR2 FQNEAQ (reference sequence). The ends were cut back, 5 bases at V and 1 base at J, with 9 bases in the middle. The CDR3 spans 14 residues. The CDR3 protein is CASSQTSSNQPQHF. The DNA for the CDR3 is TGTGCCAGCAGCCAAACATCCAGCAATCAGCCCCAGCATTTT.

The chain carries TRBV7-8 and TRBJ2-1; 10 nucleotides agree with TRBD2. Germline CDR1 reads SGHVS; CDR2 reads FQNEAQ. With V trimmed by 6 bases and J by 15 bases, 11 bases remained unmatched. The CDR3 consists of 13 residues. The CDR3 is CASREGRLAGLFF. For the CDR3, the DNA is TGTGCCAGCAGAGAAGGGAGACTAGCGGGTTTGTTCTTC. The full variable domain, its missing parts supplied by reference TRBV7-8 and TRBJ2-1, is GAGVSQSPRYKVAKRGQDVALRCDPISGHVSLFWYQQALGQGPEFLTYFQNEAQLDKSGLPSDRFFAERPEGSVSTLKIQRTQQEDSAVYLCASREGRLAGLFFGPGTRLTVL.

The chain recombines TRBV6-5 with TRBJ2-1, with 8 bases aligning to TRBD1. CDR1 and CDR2 (germline): MNHEY, SVGAGI. This CDR3 is 14 amino acids long. The V gene end was trimmed by 6 bases and the J gene end by 6 bases; junction bases not matched to a gene: 7. The CDR3 region is CASRSGGSSNEQFF. The CDR3 DNA reads as TGTGCCAGCAGGTCAGGGGGCTCGAGCAATGAGCAGTTCTTC.

The chain joins TRBV5-8 to TRBJ1-2; D gene uncertain. The length of the CDR3 is 12 residues. V dropped 3 bases and J dropped 8 bases, with 11 bases sitting between them. Germline V gene lookup returns CDR1 SGHTS and CDR2 YDEGEE. The CDR3 nucleotides read TGTGCCAGCAGCTGGACCGCTGGGGGCTACACCTTC. As protein: CASSWTAGGYTF. The full variable domain, in which reference TRBV5-8 and TRBJ1-2 provide the parts outside the CDR3, is EAGVTQSPTHLIKTRGQQATLRCSPISGHTSVYWYQQALGLGLQFLLWYDEGEERNRGNFPPRFSGRQFPNYSSELNVNALELEDSALYLCASSWTAGGYTFGSGTRLTVV.

The chain uses TRBV10-3 and TRBJ1-1; no clear D gene. Germline lookup yields CDR1 ENHRY and CDR2 SYGVKD. V was clipped by 7 bases and J by 1 base, with 10 bases between them. This CDR3 has 13 amino acids. CDR3 in amino acids: CAIMNSPNTEAFF. In nucleotides, the CDR3 is TGTGCCATCATGAACAGCCCGAACACTGAAGCTTTCTTT.

This clone has only a few counts. The V and J genes are TRBV7-2 and TRBJ2-3; D ambiguous. Deletions cut 3 bases from V and 3 bases from J, with 7 bases between. The CDR3 runs 13 residues. The germline V gene encodes CDR1 SGHTA and CDR2 FQGNSA. CDR3 loop: CASSLGSTDTQYF. As DNA, the CDR3 is TGTGCCAGCAGCTTGGGATCGACAGATACGCAGTATTTT. Full variable domain (missing parts from reference TRBV7-2 and TRBJ2-3): GAGVSQSPSNKVTEKGKDVELRCDPISGHTALYWYRQSLGQGLEFLIYFQGNSAPDKSGLPSDRFSAERTGGSVSTLTIQRTQQEDSAVYLCASSLGSTDTQYFGPGTRLTVL.

This clone has just a few counts. The CDR3 loop reads CASSVRKSPGSYGYTF. The CDR3 bases are TGTGCCAGCAGCGTACGGAAGTCTCCCGGTTCGTATGGCTACACCTTC. This chain joins TRBV9 and TRBJ1-2; unclear D gene. CDR3 length: 16 amino acids. The germline gives CDR1 SGDLS, CDR2 YYNGEE. V was clipped by 1 base and J by 5 bases, with 18 bases between them.

This sequence joins TRBV28 and TRBJ1-6; D possibly corresponds to TRBD1 (6 bases). CDR3 length: 15 residues. Germline V gene data show CDR1 as MDHEN and CDR2 as SYDVKM. Trimming shortened V by 5 bases and J by 10 bases, and 18 bases separated the two germline ends. The CDR3 DNA follows: TGTGCCAGCAGTCCACAGGGACGGGGACGGTCACCCCTCCACTTT. Translated: CASSPQGRGRSPLHF.

The J gene is TRBJ2-7, the V gene TRBV5-1; 8 nucleotides line up with TRBD2. Germline values: CDR1 SGHRS, CDR2 YFSETQ. Germline trimming cut 0 bases from V and 3 bases from J; bases unmatched to any gene: 5. There are 15 residues in the CDR3. CDR3 sequence (DNA): TGCGCCAGCAGCTTGGGCGGGGGGTCCTACTACGAGCAGTACTTC. It encodes CASSLGGGSYYEQYF.

The rearrangement uses TRBV14 and TRBJ1-1, with TRBD1 matching 11 bases. Germline CDR1 is SGHDN and CDR2 is FVKESK. Trimming cost V 8 bases and J 0 bases; bases outside gene matches: 11. This CDR3 is 17 amino acids long. The CDR3 DNA follows: TGTGCCAGCTTTACCTGGGACAGGGGGGGGATGAACACTGAAGCTTTCTTT. The encoded protein is CASFTWDRGGMNTEAFF.

As to this clone: Additional DNA sequences in this sample encode the identical CDR3. This chain joins TRBV11-3 and TRBJ2-4; D is perhaps TRBD1 (6 bases). CDR3 length: 16 amino acids. V lost 1 base and J lost 5, with 15 bases in between. Germline assignment: CDR1 SGHNT and CDR2 YENEEA. The CDR3 loop is CASSLAPGQSQNIQYF. CDR3 nucleotide sequence: TGTGCCAGCAGCTTAGCCCCCGGACAGTCTCAAAACATTCAGTACTTC.

To note about this clone: The germline gene is not matched at one end of the junction; a read error may be the cause. The chain is built from TRBV28 and TRBJ2-7; D uncertain. Germline-derived CDR1 and CDR2 are MDHEN and SYDVKM. CDR3 length: 17 residues. CDR3 residues: CASSLSGRLLRAYVQYF. The DNA of the CDR3 is TGTGCCAGCAGTTTATCCGGTAGGCTACTAAGAGCCTACGTGCAGTACTTC.

The chain employs TRBV14 and TRBJ1-1; D unclear. CDR3 length equals 15 residues. Germline values: CDR1 SGHDN, CDR2 FVKESK. V was pared by 2 bases and J by 6 bases, with 16 bases between. As DNA, the CDR3 is TGTGCCAGCAGCCAAAACTCCTGGCTTAACGCTGAAGCTTTCTTT. It translates to CASSQNSWLNAEAFF.

The V call is TRBV6-5, the J call TRBJ1-1; 7 nucleotides line up with TRBD1. V lost 7 bases and J lost 1; bases outside the gene matches: 9. Per germline, CDR1 MNHEY and CDR2 SVGAGI. The CDR3 is 15 residues long. The CDR3 loop is CASTSVGQRNTEAFF. CDR3 coding DNA: TGTGCCAGCACCTCGGTGGGACAGAGGAACACTGAAGCTTTCTTT.

This chain links TRBV4-3 with TRBJ1-2; 7 bases align to TRBD1. The V gene's germline CDR1 is LGHNA and CDR2 YSLEER. The CDR3 has 20 residues. Trimming removed 1 base from V and 7 bases from J; junction bases left unmatched: 24. The CDR3 sequence: CASSQARLSPRLTGSGGYTF. The CDR3 bases are TGCGCCAGCAGCCAAGCCCGTCTCTCACCCCGGTTGACAGGGTCCGGTGGCTACACCTTC.